This entry describes one TCR beta chain. The CDR3 consists of 15 residues. With 7 bases clipped from V and 4 bases from J, the junction kept 11 bases outside the gene matches. Germline CDR1 and CDR2: SGHAT and FQNNGV. Generated by immunoSEQ multiplex PCR, the TCRdb table keeps only in-frame clones and is missing some. The top ten clones hold approximately 6.3% of a sample with some 410,000 clones, 90% of them seen once. These data originate in a study of control samples from healthy donors and cancer patients. This chain connects TRBV11-2 to TRBJ1-1; 8 nucleotides match TRBD1. The sequenced sample was PBMCs. The clonotype comes from a middle-aged man with head and neck cancer. CDR3 sequence reads: CASIRQGARSTEAFF. The CDR3 coding sequence is TGTGCCAGCATTCGCCAGGGGGCGCGAAGCACTGAAGCTTTCTTT.